This T cell receptor beta chain comes out of a study of CD8 T cells in Susac syndrome. Deletions cut 5 bases from V and 4 bases from J, with 12 bases between. Germline V CDR1 and CDR2: SEHNR, FQNEAQ (reference sequence). The length of the CDR3 is 14 residues. Random hexamers were used to reverse transcribe roughly 0.45 to 1 ug of RNA. MiXCR was run by TCRdb on the immunoSEQ multiplex PCR reads, yielding one entry per CDR3 protein. The sample shows 150,000 to 200,000 distinct CDR3 sequences, around 95% of them seen only once. From blood CD8+ and CD4+ T cells, TCR beta sequences were generated. Sample: CD4+ T cells from PBMCs. This TCR was recovered from a human donor in good health. The chain carries TRBV7-9 and TRBJ1-5, with a tentative D call TRBD1 (5 bases). CDR3 sequence reads: CASSGRGVNQPQHF. In nucleotides, the CDR3 is TGTGCCAGCAGCGGGCGGGGGGTAAATCAGCCCCAGCATTTT.